This entry describes one TCR beta chain. The antigen remains undetermined. It may be a read error: a sequence one base away is much more abundant. Germline V gene data show CDR1 as MNHEY and CDR2 as SVGAGI. The V end was cut by 7 bases, the J end by 0 bases, with 9 bases between. This CDR3 has 13 amino acids. From the reads, TCRdb called clonotypes with MiXCR, one entry per CDR3 protein. The sample carries 250,000 to 300,000 distinct CDR3 sequences, approximately 15% recorded once. The data originate from a study of T cell repertoires in cytomegalovirus infection. Study overall: Matching HLA type, along with CMV infection, was indicated by public TCR beta signatures.

The study, taken as a whole, reports: Carriage of CMV together with the relevant HLA was identifiable through cumulative public TCR beta family frequency.

The V gene is TRBV6-5, the J gene TRBJ1-1; no reliable D call. Sequencing was performed on CD8+ T cells from PBMCs. This sequence originates from a human donor in good health (CMV status not recorded). Some clones in this sample may be carry-over from other donors' samples. This chain's CDR3 is CASNRNLNTEAFF. CDR3 nucleotide sequence: TGTGCCAGCAATAGAAACTTGAACACTGAAGCTTTCTTT.